This TCR beta chain is from a study of CD8 T cells in Susac syndrome. On the study more broadly: At blood draw, Susac syndrome patients were therapy-naive, on corticosteroids, or on intravenous immunoglobulin alone.

Points from the study as a whole: The authors acknowledged that the study's TCR sequencing and HLA analysis involved relatively few individuals.

Regarding this clonotype: Antigen unknown.

A quantity of about 0.5 to 1 ug RNA underwent reverse transcription using random hexamers. TCRdb itself ran the immunoSEQ multiplex PCR reads through MiXCR, one entry per CDR3 protein. The top ten clones hold around 0.1% of a sample with roughly 190,000 distinct CDR3 sequences, 95% of them seen once. The TCR sequence derives from a human donor with Susac syndrome. Source material: CD4+ T cells from PBMCs.

In nucleotides, the CDR3 is TGCGCCAGCAGCCAAGCGCCGGCTGTTCGGACTGAAGCTTTCTTT. Its protein is CASSQAPAVRTEAFF. V is TRBV4-1 and J is TRBJ1-1; D gene ambiguous. V gave up 1 base and J gave up 5 bases, with 14 bases separating them. CDR1 MGHRA and CDR2 YSYEKL come from the germline V gene. This CDR3 contains 15 residues.